The T cell receptor beta chain under discussion was sequenced for a study of blood T cell repertoires in COVID-19. Study-level information: Samples taken during acute and convalescent COVID-19 were collected in the United States, Italy and Spain. PBMCs, B-cell-depleted T cells, or T cells were the source of the cDNA or gDNA that made up the material.

As handled by the study authors: Researchers report that nucleated cell counts were estimated from reference gene primer amplification. Repertoires were generated with immunoSEQ multiplex PCR, while TCRdb's copy carries only in-frame clones and drops some. V and J calls and clone size come straight from that table; D and trimming were deduced from the DNA. Among roughly 180,000 clones listed, more than 85% were seen once. V lost 3 bases to trimming and J lost 5 bases; unmatched junction nucleotides: 8. The CDR3 consists of 15 residues. Germline CDR1 reads MNHNS; CDR2 reads SASEGT. This chain joins TRBV6-1 and TRBJ1-1; 8 bases map to TRBD1. The sequence derives from a woman in her twenties or thirties with active or convalescent COVID-19. Sequencing input: peripheral blood. Here the CDR3 DNA reads TGTGCCAGCAGTGAGTTACTGGACAGGGCGACTGAAGCTTTCTTT. It encodes CASSELLDRATEAFF.